The sequence of this TCR beta chain was determined in a study of blood T cell repertoires in COVID-19. Study as a whole: The recovered donors of Cohort 3 showed two negative PCRs, clearance, or symptom resolution. PBMCs, B-cell-depleted T cells, or T cells provided the cDNA or gDNA that made up the material.

The V gene's germline CDR1 is MDHEN and CDR2 SYDVKM. CDR3 size: 13 residues. The V end was cut by 7 bases, the J end by 9 bases, with 13 bases between. As handled by the study authors: Estimation of nucleated cell counts relied on the amplification of reference gene primers. TCRdb's copy holds only in-frame clones and misses some; the assay was immunoSEQ multiplex PCR. Clone size and the V and J calls come from that table; the DNA yielded D and trimming. The repertoire holds some 300,000 clones, 88% seen once, with approximately 2% in the top ten. Individuals aged about 18 to 100 years were recruited from fewer than 30 US areas.

Sequenced material: PBMCs or T cells enriched from blood (not recorded which). The chain couples TRBV28 to TRBJ1-6; no firm D call. The TCR was taken from a woman aged 60-70 years in a cohort exposed to, infected with or recovered from COVID-19 (not recorded which). This CDR3 is CASTRLGGSPLHF. The CDR3 bases are TGTGCCAGCACACGACTCGGAGGTTCACCCCTCCACTTT. Full variable domain (remainder filled in from reference TRBV28 and TRBJ1-6): DVKVTQSSRYLVKRTGEKVFLECVQDMDHENMFWYRQDPGLGLRLIYFSYDVKMKEKGDIPEGYSVSREKKERFSLILESASTNQTSMYLCASTRLGGSPLHFGNGTRLTVT.